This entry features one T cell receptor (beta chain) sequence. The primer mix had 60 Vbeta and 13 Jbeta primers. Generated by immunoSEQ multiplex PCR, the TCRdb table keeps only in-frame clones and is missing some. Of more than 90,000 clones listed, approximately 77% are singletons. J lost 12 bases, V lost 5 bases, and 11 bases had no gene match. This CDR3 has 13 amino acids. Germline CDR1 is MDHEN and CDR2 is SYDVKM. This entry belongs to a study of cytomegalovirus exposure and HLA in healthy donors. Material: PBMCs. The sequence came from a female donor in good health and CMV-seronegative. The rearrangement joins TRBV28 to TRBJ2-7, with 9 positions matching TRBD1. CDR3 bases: TGTGCCAGCAGTCCCCGGACAGGGGAAATTATGTACTTC. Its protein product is CASSPRTGEIMYF. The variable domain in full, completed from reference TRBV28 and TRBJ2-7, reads DVKVTQSSRYLVKRTGEKVFLECVQDMDHENMFWYRQDPGLGLRLIYFSYDVKMKEKGDIPEGYSVSREKKERFSLILESASTNQTSMYLCASSPRTGEIMYFGPGTRLTVT.